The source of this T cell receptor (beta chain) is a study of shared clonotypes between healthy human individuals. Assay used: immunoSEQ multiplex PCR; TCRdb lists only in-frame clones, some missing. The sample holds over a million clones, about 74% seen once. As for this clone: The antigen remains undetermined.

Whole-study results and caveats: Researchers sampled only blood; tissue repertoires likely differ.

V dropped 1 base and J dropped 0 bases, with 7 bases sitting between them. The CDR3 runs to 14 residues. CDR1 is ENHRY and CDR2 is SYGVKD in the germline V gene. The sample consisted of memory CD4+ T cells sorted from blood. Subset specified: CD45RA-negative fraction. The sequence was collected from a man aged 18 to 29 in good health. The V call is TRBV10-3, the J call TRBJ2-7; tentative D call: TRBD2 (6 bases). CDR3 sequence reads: CAISEYGGSYEQYF. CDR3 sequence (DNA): TGTGCCATCAGTGAGTACGGGGGCTCCTACGAGCAGTACTTC.